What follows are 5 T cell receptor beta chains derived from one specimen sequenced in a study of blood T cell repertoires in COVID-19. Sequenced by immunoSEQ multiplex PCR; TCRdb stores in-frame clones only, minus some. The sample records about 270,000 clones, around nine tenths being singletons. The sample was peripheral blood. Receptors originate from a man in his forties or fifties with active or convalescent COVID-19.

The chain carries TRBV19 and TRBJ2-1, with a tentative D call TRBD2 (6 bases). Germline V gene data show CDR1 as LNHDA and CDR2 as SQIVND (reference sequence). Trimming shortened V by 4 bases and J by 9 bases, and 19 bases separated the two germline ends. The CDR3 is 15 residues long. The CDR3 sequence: CASSTPGLLLGEQFF. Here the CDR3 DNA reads TGTGCCAGTAGTACACCGGGACTCCTGTTGGGTGAGCAGTTCTTC. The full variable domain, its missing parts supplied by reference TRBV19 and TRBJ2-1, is DGGITQSPKYLFRKEGQNVTLSCEQNLNHDAMYWYRQDPGQGLRLIYYSQIVNDFQKGDIAEGYSVSREKKESFPLTVTSAQKNPTAFYLCASSTPGLLLGEQFFGPGTRLTVL.

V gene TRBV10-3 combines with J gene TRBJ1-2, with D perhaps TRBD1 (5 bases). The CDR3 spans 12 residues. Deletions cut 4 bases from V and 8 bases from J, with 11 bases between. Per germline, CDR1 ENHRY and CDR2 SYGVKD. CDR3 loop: CAISAGQRGYTF. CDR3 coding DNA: TGTGCCATCAGTGCTGGACAACGGGGCTACACCTTC.

CDR3 sequence (DNA): TGCGCCAGCAGCCCCACGGGACAGGGGAGGGAGCAGTTCTTC. Protein product: CASSPTGQGREQFF. This rearrangement joins TRBV4-1 to TRBJ2-1; 10 bases fit TRBD1. The CDR3 runs to 14 residues. CDR1 and CDR2 (germline): MGHRA, YSYEKL. V gave up 4 bases and J gave up 10 bases; unmatched junction bases: 7.

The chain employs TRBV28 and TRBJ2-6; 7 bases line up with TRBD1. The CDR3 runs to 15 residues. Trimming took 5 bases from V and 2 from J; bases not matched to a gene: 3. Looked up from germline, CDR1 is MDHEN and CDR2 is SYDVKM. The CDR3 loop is CASSRTGAGANVLTF. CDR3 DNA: TGTGCCAGCAGTCGAACAGGGGCTGGGGCCAACGTCCTGACTTTC.

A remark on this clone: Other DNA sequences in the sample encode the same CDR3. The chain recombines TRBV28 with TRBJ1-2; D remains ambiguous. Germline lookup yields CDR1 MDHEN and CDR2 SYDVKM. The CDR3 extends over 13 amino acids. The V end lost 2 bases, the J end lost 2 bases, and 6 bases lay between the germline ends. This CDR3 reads CASSLGQNYGYTF. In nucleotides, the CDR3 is TGTGCCAGCAGTTTAGGGCAGAACTATGGCTACACCTTC.